This T cell receptor beta chain was recovered during a study of beta chain features in type 1 diabetes (dated by TCRdb to 2016 to 2019). Background on the whole study: Mean age, gender distribution, total cell number and subset yield were not different between patients and healthy donors. Regulatory and stem cell-like memory subsets were isolated from only 8 patients and about eight healthy donors, whereas naive and central memory subsets came from all 30 or so donors. In the study, recently diagnosed type 1 diabetes patients and matched healthy donors were compared on the TCRB repertoires of their sorted circulating CD4+ T cell subsets. A total of roughly 100,000,000 sorted cells were examined across all samples, and the number of cells per subset was strongly correlated with RNA yield. Broader findings and caveats from the paper: A moderate but significant shortening of TCRB CDR3 length was observed in type 1 diabetes patients in all four CD4+ subsets. Patients with type 1 diabetes made fewer insertions and deleted more nucleotides at VDJ recombination sites, implying thymic rearrangement abnormalities. Shorter templates might have been favored by PCR, but patient and control samples were amplified and corrected together, so both groups would have been affected equally by any skew. HLA sub-analyses involved small numbers of individuals, so any influence of HLA type on TCRB rearrangement remained unresolved. Sequencing cDNA rather than genomic DNA could over-represent highly expressing activated cells, although activation and CD3 levels did not differ between groups. The naive, central memory and regulatory TCRB repertoires appeared to resemble one another more closely among patients than among healthy donors.

As to this clone: No cognate antigen has been identified for it. Base quality data are lacking; no much larger clone is found one base away. The same CDR3 also results from other DNA sequences found in this sample.

V gives up 0 bases and J gives up 1 base, and the segment between their germline ends measures 8 bases. Inclusive of the bounding cysteine and phenylalanine, the CDR3 is 16 residues long. Of the read, only the CDR3 DNA is kept; its 48 bases are in frame from base 1. The germline V gene supplies CDR1 SGHRS and CDR2 YFSETQ. From each donor, a single peripheral blood sample of around 0.12 L on average was drawn into heparinised tubes. Naive, central memory, regulatory and stem cell-like memory CD4+ T cells were sorted on a BD FACSAria II using a panel including CD45RO, CCR7, CD25, CD127, CD95 and CD27. Purity was above 95% for every sorted population. PBMCs were isolated immediately by Lymphoprep density gradient centrifugation and stained directly without culture. So that batch effects would be minimized, each experiment stained and sorted samples in pairs, pairing one healthy donor with one patient.

The High Capacity cDNA Reverse Transcription Kit was used to reverse transcribe all of the isolated RNA, meaning that expressed TCRB transcripts were what got sequenced. Deep immunoSEQ sequencing was applied to naive, central memory and regulatory T cell samples, giving an average of about 3.8 million total reads per sample. Sorted cells were lysed in RLT buffer and RNA was extracted with DNase-treated RNeasy Micro or Mini kits, depending on cell number. Each cell subset was processed on its own to prevent cross-contamination, while patient and healthy donor samples were processed together. The immunoSEQ multiplex PCR was used to amplify TCRB sequences from cDNA, yielding 87-bp fragments that span the CDR3 region. The amplicons were sequenced using the Illumina HiSeq platform. The authors' analysis ran thus. PCR bias was computationally corrected using synthetic template baselines, reads within Hamming distance 2 were collapsed, and singletons that could not be merged were discarded. Reads were aligned against IMGT so that V, D and J genes, CDR3 length and insertions or deletions at six rearrangement sites could be assigned. Clonotype counts were normalized to sorted cell number within each subset before computing true diversity and Gini coefficients with the tcR R package. Repertoire sharing was quantified using the overlap coefficient calculated on TCRB nucleotide sequences. Out-of-frame TCRB sequences from naive cells were analyzed as a proxy for the pre-selection repertoire. Here the immuneACCESS table is served through TCRdb, limited to in-frame sequences with V and J called. Missing clones are a known gap in these copies; in checked studies unresolved V genes cover under half, and the rest lacks a known reason. V and J calls and clone size are given by that table; D and trimming were obtained from the DNA. The sample profile shows about 230,000 clones; 9% to 10% of them were found once. The ten largest clones represent just under 0.035% of the sample.

The sequence was obtained from a woman between 18 and 29 years old in good health. The V gene is TRBV5-1 and the J gene is TRBJ2-6; a tentative D call is TRBD2 (6 bases match). Sequencing used naive CD4+ T cells from blood. The cell subset or site label, as the study defines it: true naive CD4+ T cells. CDR3 protein: CASSLERVSGANVLTF. The sequenced DNA is TGCGCCAGCAGCTTGGAGCGGGTGTCTGGGGCCAACGTCCTGACTTTC.